These T cell receptor beta chains were read from a single sample in a study of blood T cells in healthy people across ages. TCRdb itself ran the 5' RACE reads through MiXCR, one entry per CDR3 protein. The sample has hundreds of thousands of distinct CDR3 sequences; around 50% are singletons. The sequenced sample was blood. The origin of the receptors is an elderly man in good health. Each CDR3 is given with its conserved first and last residue. A D gene is named only where the DNA matches it firmly. For some rows the clone size is stated as once, few or many, or as a class when expanded; others skip it.

j_call clone_size v_call d_call cdr3_nt cdr3_aa
TRBJ2-2 - TRBV2 - TGTGCCAGCAGGGCAGGGGATAACACCGGGGAGCTGTTTTTT CASRAGDNTGELFF
TRBJ1-4 few TRBV27 - TGTGCCAGCAGTTCGAGGGGGGGTAATGAAAAACTGTTTTTT CASSSRGGNEKLFF
TRBJ2-3 few TRBV5-1 TRBD2 TGCGCCAGCAGCTCGGACTATAGCGGGAGGGACACAGATACGCAGTATTTT CASSSDYSGRDTDTQYF
TRBJ2-1 - TRBV20-1 TRBD2 TGCAGTGCTAGAGATTCTAGCGGGAGTGGAGATGAGCAGTTCTTC CSARDSSGSGDEQFF
TRBJ2-3 once TRBV28 - TGTGCCAGCAGTTCCCGGGCGAGAACTCCATACACAGATACGCAGTATTTT CASSSRARTPYTDTQYF
TRBJ2-1 - TRBV28 TRBD1 TGTGCCAGCATCAGACAGGGGGCTAAGGATGAGCAGTTCTTC CASIRQGAKDEQFF
TRBJ2-3 - TRBV20-1 TRBD2 TGCAGTGCTTTACCGGGACTAGCAGTCACAGATACGCAGTATTTT CSALPGLAVTDTQYF
TRBJ2-2 - TRBV4-1 - TGCGCCAGCAGCCAAACGGGAACGAACACCGGGGAGCTGTTTTTT CASSQTGTNTGELFF
TRBJ1-2 - TRBV6-2/TRBV6-3 - TGTGCCAGCAGCACGGGTCAAGACTATGGCTACACCTTC CASSTGQDYGYTF
TRBJ2-7 few TRBV5-1 TRBD2 TGCGCCAGCAGATGGACTAGCGGGGACTACGAGCAGTACTTC CASRWTSGDYEQYF
TRBJ2-5 - TRBV7-9 - TGTGCCAGCAGCTTCCGCGCGGCACATGAGACCCAGTACTTC CASSFRAAHETQYF
TRBJ2-3 - TRBV20-1 - TGCAGTGCTAGAGAGGCGGGGGCAGCAGATACGCAGTATTTT CSAREAGAADTQYF
TRBJ2-7 - TRBV4-2 - TGTGCCAGCAGCCAAGATACCCTCTACGAGCAGTACTTC CASSQDTLYEQYF
TRBJ1-5 - TRBV20-1 - TGCAGTGCTCAAATGGGGCAGGGTGGTCAGCCCCAGCATTTT CSAQMGQGGQPQHF
TRBJ2-3 many TRBV20-1 - TGCAGTGCTGTCGGACTCATTGATACGCAGTATTTT CSAVGLIDTQYF